These 25 T cell receptor beta chains came from one sample sequenced in a study of cytomegalovirus exposure and HLA in healthy donors. Researchers ran the PCR with 60 Vbeta and 13 Jbeta primers. Using immunoSEQ multiplex PCR, the repertoire was profiled, and TCRdb retains in-frame clones only, with some absent. The data hold about 190,000 clones, with around 90% observed a single time. The sample comprised PBMCs. These receptor sequences come from a boy younger than 10 in good health and CMV-seronegative.

As DNA, the CDR3 is TGTGCCTGGAGACGTGGGCCTGGAAACACCATATATTTT. Translation: CAWRRGPGNTIYF. The chain links TRBV30 to TRBJ1-3; D ambiguous. V lost 3 bases and J 2 bases, leaving 8 bases between the germline ends. The CDR3 extends over 13 amino acids. In germline, CDR1 is GTSNPN, CDR2 SVGIG (reference sequence). Full variable domain (missing parts from reference TRBV30 and TRBJ1-3): SQTIHQWPATLVQPVGSPLSLECTVEGTSNPNLYWYRQAAGRGLQLLFYSVGIGQISSEVPQNLSASRPQDRQFILSSKKLLLSDSGFYLCAWRRGPGNTIYFGEGSWLTVV.

The V gene is TRBV29-1, the J gene TRBJ2-1, with TRBD2 matching over 9 bases. Germline assignment: CDR1 SQVTM and CDR2 ANQGSEA. This CDR3 has 16 amino acids. Germline trimming cut 6 bases from V and 10 bases from J; bases unmatched to any gene: 19. This chain's CDR3 is CSVAGRAGGPSVEQFF. CDR3 in DNA: TGCAGCGTGGCCGGGAGGGCGGGAGGGCCCTCGGTGGAGCAGTTCTTC.

Remarks on this clone: The junction departs from germline at one end; a sequencing error may be responsible. The J gene is TRBJ1-1, the V gene TRBV28; D is unresolved. The CDR3 covers 15 residues. The germline gives CDR1 MDHEN, CDR2 SYDVKM. The CDR3 bases are TGTGCCAGCACGTCGGGAGGCGCCGAGAACACTGGAGCTTTCTTT. Protein: CASTSGGAENTGAFF.

V usage is TRBV25-1 and J usage is TRBJ2-7, with 10 nucleotides matching TRBD2. V was pared by 5 bases and J by 2 bases, with 6 bases of the junction left unmatched. Germline assignment: CDR1 MGHDK and CDR2 SYGVNS. The CDR3 contains 15 residues. CDR3 region: CASSQGLAPTYEQYF. The CDR3 DNA is TGTGCCAGCAGTCAGGGACTAGCGCCCACCTACGAGCAGTACTTC.

The chain is built from TRBV28 and TRBJ1-1, with D perhaps matching TRBD1 (6 bases). This CDR3 has 14 residues. Germline V gene lookup returns CDR1 MDHEN and CDR2 SYDVKM. V was pared by 7 bases and J by 8 bases, with 20 bases between. CDR3 nucleotide sequence: TGTGCCAGCATTCGCTCAGGGGTTACCCAGGAAGCTTTCTTT. Translation gives CASIRSGVTQEAFF.

V is TRBV11-3 and J is TRBJ2-7, with D maybe TRBD1 (6 bases). This CDR3 contains 12 residues. Per germline, CDR1 SGHNT and CDR2 YENEEA. V gave up 4 bases and J gave up 6 bases, with 10 bases separating them. The CDR3 loop reads CASSWPTGEQYF. The CDR3 DNA follows: TGTGCCAGCAGCTGGCCGACAGGCGAGCAGTACTTC. Filled out from reference TRBV11-3 and TRBJ2-7, the complete variable domain reads EAGVVQSPRYKIIEKKQPVAFWCNPISGHNTLYWYLQNLGQGPELLIRYENEEAVDDSQLPKDRFSAERLKGVDSTLKIQPAELGDSAVYLCASSWPTGEQYFGPGTRLTVT.

The chain couples TRBV4-1 to TRBJ2-5; perhaps TRBD2 as D (6 bases). Trimming pared 0 bases from V and 4 bases from J, leaving 18 bases between. This CDR3 comprises 17 residues. Germline values: CDR1 MGHRA, CDR2 YSYEKL. CDR3 DNA sequence: TGCGCCAGCAGCCAAGAATTGGTGGGAGGATCTGGAGAGACCCAGTACTTC. Amino acids: CASSQELVGGSGETQYF.

This clone appeared a few times. V gene TRBV19 combines with J gene TRBJ2-2, with D possibly matching TRBD2 (6 bases). The CDR3 length is 14 residues. Trimming stripped 1 base from V and 6 bases from J, with 9 bases between. Germline-derived CDR1 and CDR2 are LNHDA and SQIVND (reference sequence). The CDR3 DNA reads as TGTGCCAGTAGTATAGGACTAGTGTCCGGGGAGCTGTTTTTT. It encodes CASSIGLVSGELFF.

This chain uses TRBV10-3 with TRBJ1-5, with D perhaps matching TRBD1 (6 bases). Germline CDR1 reads ENHRY; CDR2 reads SYGVKD. The CDR3 is made up of 12 amino acids. V lost 5 bases and J 5 bases, leaving 7 bases between the germline ends. The CDR3 DNA is TGTGCCATCAGTAGGACAGATCAGCCCCAGCATTTT. It yields the protein CAISRTDQPQHF.

The chain couples TRBV27 to TRBJ2-5; 14 positions match TRBD2. The germline gives CDR1 MNHEY, CDR2 SMNVEV (reference sequence). This CDR3 has 15 residues. V was clipped by 4 bases and J by 4 bases; unmatched bases: 2. CDR3: CASSWGTSGGETQYF. The CDR3 DNA reads as TGTGCCAGCAGTTGGGGGACTAGCGGGGGAGAGACCCAGTACTTC.

This rearrangement joins TRBV10-2 to TRBJ1-4; TRBD1 agrees at 11 bases. The CDR3 spans 17 residues. J lost 8 bases, V lost 4 bases, and 12 bases had no gene match. Germline values: CDR1 WSHSY, CDR2 SAAADI. CDR3 bases: TGCGCCAGCAGTGGACGAACCGGGACAGGGGGGAGGGAAAAACTGTTTTTT. Translation gives CASSGRTGTGGREKLFF.

The CDR3 nucleotides are TGTGCCATCTCTGACCCCGGCGGGGGGGGTTCATATTTT. Its translation is CAISDPGGGGSYF. The chain combines TRBV10-3 with TRBJ2-3, with TRBD2 identical over 9 bases. This CDR3 spans 13 amino acids. Germline V CDR1 and CDR2: ENHRY, SYGVKD. V lost 8 bases, J lost 15 bases, and 15 bases stayed unmatched.

This chain uses TRBV6-5 with TRBJ2-7, with 8 nucleotides matching TRBD2. CDR1 is MNHEY and CDR2 is SVGAGI in the germline V gene. This CDR3 spans 15 amino acids. Trimming removed 5 bases from V and 3 bases from J; junction bases left unmatched: 9. The DNA for the CDR3 is TGTGCCAGCAGTCCCCGGGAGGGGAAGAACTACGAGCAGTACTTC. This encodes CASSPREGKNYEQYF.

The chain employs TRBV4-2 and TRBJ2-2; 12 nucleotides agree with TRBD2. Germline lookup yields CDR1 LGHNA and CDR2 YNFKEQ. The CDR3 runs 18 residues. J was trimmed by 5 bases and V by 0 bases; bases with no gene match: 7. CDR3 residues: CASSQDISLAGGTGELFF. CDR3 coding DNA: TGTGCCAGCAGCCAAGATATATCACTAGCGGGAGGTACCGGGGAGCTGTTTTTT.

The rearrangement links TRBV28 to TRBJ2-2; maybe TRBD2 (5 bases). The V and J ends lost 7 bases and 6 bases respectively, with 18 bases between them. Germline V gene sequence: CDR1 MDHEN, CDR2 SYDVKM. This CDR3 has 15 amino acids. CDR3 loop: CASTKRGGNAGELFF. The CDR3 DNA is TGTGCCAGCACCAAAAGAGGAGGAAACGCCGGGGAGCTGTTTTTT.

V is TRBV21-1 and J is TRBJ1-1. TRBV21-1 is tagged as a pseudogene. There are 15 residues in the CDR3. Written as DNA, the CDR3 is TGTGCCAGCAGCAAATGGGGCGGGAAGAACACTGAAGCTTTCTTT. It translates to CASSKWGGKNTEAFF.

The sample holds one count of this clone. This rearrangement joins TRBV25-1 to TRBJ1-1; the match to TRBD1 covers 9 bases. Germline V lookup: CDR1 MGHDK, CDR2 SYGVNS. Trimming took 2 bases from V and 11 from J; bases not matched to a gene: 6. This CDR3 region has 13 residues. The CDR3, as DNA: TGTGCCAGCAGTGAACCAGGACAGGGGAAGGCTTTCTTT. Translating it yields CASSEPGQGKAFF.

V usage is TRBV5-6 and J usage is TRBJ1-1; no firm D call. Germline CDR1 and CDR2: SGHDT and YYEEEE. V was trimmed by 2 bases and J by 5 bases, leaving 10 bases between them. This CDR3 region has 13 residues. The CDR3 reads CASSLNWRTEAFF. The CDR3 DNA reads TGTGCCAGCAGCTTAAACTGGAGGACTGAAGCTTTCTTT.

This chain links TRBV9 with TRBJ2-7; 7 nucleotides agree with TRBD1. The CDR3 contains 14 residues. Per germline, CDR1 SGDLS and CDR2 YYNGEE. The junction had 10 bases not matched to a gene; V was cut back by 4 bases and J by 6 bases. Written as DNA, the CDR3 is TGTGCCAGCAGCCCCTCGACAGGGATTGGCGAGCAGTACTTC. This gives the protein CASSPSTGIGEQYF.

J is TRBJ1-5 and V is TRBV7-9; D is uncertain. CDR3 length equals 17 residues. Deletions cut 11 bases from V and 0 bases from J, with 23 bases between. Germline CDR1 is SEHNR and CDR2 is FQNEAQ (reference sequence). The CDR3: CAQKRRGRSDSNQPQHF. The CDR3 region has the DNA TGTGCCCAAAAAAGACGTGGGAGGAGCGATAGCAATCAGCCCCAGCATTTT.

The rearrangement links TRBV7-9 to TRBJ1-1; D is unclear. V was trimmed by 1 base and J by 0 bases, leaving 12 bases between them. Germline CDR1 and CDR2: SEHNR and FQNEAQ (reference sequence). The CDR3 totals 16 residues. DNA of the CDR3: TGTGCCAGCAGCTTAGGGACTGTCCTTGTGAACACTGAAGCTTTCTTT. Translating it yields CASSLGTVLVNTEAFF. Using reference TRBV7-9 and TRBJ1-1 for the parts outside the CDR3, the full variable domain is DTGVSQNPRHKITKRGQNVTFRCDPISEHNRLYWYRQTLGQGPEFLTYFQNEAQLEKSRLLSDRFSAERPKGSFSTLEIQRTEQGDSAMYLCASSLGTVLVNTEAFFGQGTRLTVV.

The genes are TRBV28 and TRBJ2-5; a weak D match, TRBD2 (6 bases). The end of the DNA fits TRBJ2-7 better, so the J call may be wrong. The germline V gene has CDR1 MDHEN and CDR2 SYDVKM. The CDR3 runs 15 residues. The CDR3 DNA follows: TGTGCCAGCACGGGCCGACTAGTCCTCCCCTACGAGCAGTACTTC. Protein product: CASTGRLVLPYEQYF.

The J gene is TRBJ2-3, the V gene TRBV2; D gene unclear. Per germline, CDR1 SNHLY and CDR2 FYNNEI. The CDR3 covers 10 residues. V lost 6 bases to trimming and J lost 8 bases, with 6 bases between them. The CDR3 reads CASRAATQYF. The CDR3 DNA reads TGTGCCAGCAGGGCCGCTACGCAGTATTTT.

V is TRBV15 and J is TRBJ1-1, with 8 bases lining up with TRBD1. V lost 2 bases, J lost 1 base, and 0 bases stayed unmatched. Germline V gives CDR1 LNHNV, CDR2 YYDKDF (reference sequence). The CDR3 consists of 14 residues. The CDR3 sequence is CATSRTGGNTEAFF. In DNA, the CDR3 is TGTGCCACCAGCAGAACAGGGGGGAACACTGAAGCTTTCTTT.

This chain joins TRBV5-1 and TRBJ2-1, with D perhaps TRBD2 (6 bases). This CDR3 spans 15 amino acids. CDR1 SGHRS and CDR2 YFSETQ come from the germline V gene. With 3 bases removed from V and 12 bases from J, the gap between germline ends came to 22 bases. DNA of the CDR3: TGCGCCAGCAGCTCCACCGGGACTCGTCTCGAGGCGCAGTTCTTC. Residues: CASSSTGTRLEAQFF.